Sequencing of this T cell receptor beta chain was carried out in a study of technical replicates of blood from a few donors. Here immunoSEQ multiplex PCR was the method, and the copy in TCRdb shows in-frame clones only, minus some. Here the sample spans 78,000 or so clones, around 91% being singletons. As to this clone: Other DNA sequences in the same sample also yield this CDR3.

Per germline, CDR1 SGDLS and CDR2 YYNGEE. The CDR3 has 15 residues. Trimming at V came to 3 bases and at J to 6 bases, leaving 11 bases not matched to a gene. This receptor was obtained from a human donor in good health. Some clones in this sample may be carry-over from other donors' samples. Material for sequencing was T cells isolated from PBMCs. The chain is built from TRBV9 and TRBJ2-7; 8 nucleotides line up with TRBD2. CDR3 amino acids: CASSATSGSRGEQYF. As DNA, the CDR3 is TGTGCCAGCAGCGCAACTAGCGGAAGTAGGGGCGAGCAGTACTTC.